This paragraph covers one TCR beta chain sequence. Its antigen remains unknown. The library was made from cDNA and included unique molecular identifiers. Some 500,000 cDNA molecules were recovered from an input of 1 to 10 million T cells. TCRdb reanalysed the PCR reads using MiXCR and keeps one entry per CDR3 protein. The sample holds under 900,000 distinct CDR3 sequences, roughly 58% seen once. This entry belongs to a study of post-analysis software for immune sequencing data. Study-level information: The disease courses spanned relapsing-remitting, secondary progressive and progressive-relapsing forms of multiple sclerosis.

Study-wide results and limits: Relative to controls, patients with multiple sclerosis showed significantly lower normalized Chao1 diversity. Under the F measure, samples that were prepared in one batch clustered strongly together. TRBV5-6, TRBV5-1 and TRBV20-1 belonged to a set of about 5 TRBV segments that were more frequent in patients than controls.

The V gene end was trimmed by 4 bases and the J gene end by 5 bases; junction bases not matched to a gene: 8. Germline lookup yields CDR1 SGHRS and CDR2 YFSETQ. The CDR3 has 16 residues. The chain recombines TRBV5-1 with TRBJ2-2; 10 nucleotides agree with TRBD1. Sequencing was performed on blood. The receptor's source is a girl aged 10-17 years with multiple sclerosis. CDR3 sequence reads: CASSDRQGATTGELFF. The CDR3 DNA reads TGCGCCAGCAGCGACCGACAGGGGGCGACAACCGGGGAGCTGTTTTTT.